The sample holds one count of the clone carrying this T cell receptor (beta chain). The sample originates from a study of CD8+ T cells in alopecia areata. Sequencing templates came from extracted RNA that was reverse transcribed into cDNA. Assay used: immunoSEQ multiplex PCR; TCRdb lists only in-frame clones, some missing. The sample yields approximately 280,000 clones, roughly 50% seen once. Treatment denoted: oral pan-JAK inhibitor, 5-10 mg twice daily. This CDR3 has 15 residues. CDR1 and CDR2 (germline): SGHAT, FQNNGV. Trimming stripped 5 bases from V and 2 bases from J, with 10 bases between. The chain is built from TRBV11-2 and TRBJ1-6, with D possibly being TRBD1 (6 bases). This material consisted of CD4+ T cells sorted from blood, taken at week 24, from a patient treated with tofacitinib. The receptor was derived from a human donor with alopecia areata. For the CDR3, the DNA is TGTGCCAGCAGCCGTACAGGGACCTATAATTCACCCCTCCACTTT. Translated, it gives CASSRTGTYNSPLHF.